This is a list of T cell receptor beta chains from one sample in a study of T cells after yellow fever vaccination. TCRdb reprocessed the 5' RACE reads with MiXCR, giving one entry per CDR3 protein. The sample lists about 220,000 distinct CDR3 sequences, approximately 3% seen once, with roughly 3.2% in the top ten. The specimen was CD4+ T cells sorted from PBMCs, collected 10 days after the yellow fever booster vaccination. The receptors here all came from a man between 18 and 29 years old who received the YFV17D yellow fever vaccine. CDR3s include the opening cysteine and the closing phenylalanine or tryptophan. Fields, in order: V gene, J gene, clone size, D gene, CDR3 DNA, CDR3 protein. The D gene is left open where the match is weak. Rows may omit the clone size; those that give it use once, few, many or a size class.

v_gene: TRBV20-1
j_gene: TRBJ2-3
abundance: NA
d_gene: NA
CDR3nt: TGCAGTGCTAGGTTCGGCGGCGCCACAGATACGCAGTATTTT
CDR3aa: CSARFGGATDTQYF

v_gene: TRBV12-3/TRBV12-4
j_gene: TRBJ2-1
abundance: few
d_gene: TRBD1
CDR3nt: TGTGCCAGCAGTGGACAGGGGGATAATGAGCAGTTCTTC
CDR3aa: CASSGQGDNEQFF

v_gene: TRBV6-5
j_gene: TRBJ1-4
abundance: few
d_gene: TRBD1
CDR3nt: TGTGCCAGCAGTTCCCGGACAGGGGGCATCAATGAAAAACTGTTTTTT
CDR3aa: CASSSRTGGINEKLFF

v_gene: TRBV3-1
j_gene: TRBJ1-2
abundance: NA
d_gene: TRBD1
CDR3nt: TGTGCCAGCAGCCTCTTTGGGACAGGGCTCCAATATGGCTACACCTTC
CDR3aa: CASSLFGTGLQYGYTF

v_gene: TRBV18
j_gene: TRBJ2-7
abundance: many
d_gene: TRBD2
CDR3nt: TGTGCCAGCTCACCACCGGTTGGCGGGGGTATCCACGAGCAGTACTTC
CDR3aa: CASSPPVGGGIHEQYF

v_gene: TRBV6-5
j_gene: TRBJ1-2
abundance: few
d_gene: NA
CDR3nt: TGTGCCAGCAGTTACTTAACGACAGTTAACTATGGCTACACCTTC
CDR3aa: CASSYLTTVNYGYTF

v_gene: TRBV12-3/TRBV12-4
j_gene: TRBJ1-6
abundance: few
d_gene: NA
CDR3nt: TGTGCCAGCAGCGGGTCCTATAATTCACCCCTCCACTTT
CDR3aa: CASSGSYNSPLHF

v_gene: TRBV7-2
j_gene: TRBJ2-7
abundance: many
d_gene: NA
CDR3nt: TGTGCCAGCAGCTACGGCCCGGGGGCCTACGAGCAGTACTTC
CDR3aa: CASSYGPGAYEQYF

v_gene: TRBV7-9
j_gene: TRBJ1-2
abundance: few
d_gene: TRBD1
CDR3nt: TGTGCCAGCAGCTTAGCACAGGGGGACTATGGCTACACCTTC
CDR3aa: CASSLAQGDYGYTF

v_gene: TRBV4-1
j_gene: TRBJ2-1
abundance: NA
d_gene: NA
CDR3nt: TGCGCCAGCAGGCCCGGACTATTAAGGTCCTACAATGAGCAGTTCTTC
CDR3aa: CASRPGLLRSYNEQFF

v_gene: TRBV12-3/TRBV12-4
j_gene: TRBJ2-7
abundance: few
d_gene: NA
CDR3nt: TGTGCCAGCGCCCCTCAGTCGGGCTACGAGCAGTACTTC
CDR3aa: CASAPQSGYEQYF

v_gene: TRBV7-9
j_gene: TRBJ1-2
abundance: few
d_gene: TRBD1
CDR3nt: TGTGCCAGCAGCTTTCATCGGACAGGGGCGCTTGATGGCTACACCTTC
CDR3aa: CASSFHRTGALDGYTF

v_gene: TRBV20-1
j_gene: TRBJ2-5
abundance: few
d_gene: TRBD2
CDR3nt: TGCAGTGCTAGAGATCTTCTAGCGGGGGATAAAGAGACCCAGTACTTC
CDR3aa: CSARDLLAGDKETQYF

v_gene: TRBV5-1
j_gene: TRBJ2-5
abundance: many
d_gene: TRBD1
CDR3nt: TGCGCCAGCGGAACGCGGACAGGGGGCACAGAGACCCAGTACTTC
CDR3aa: CASGTRTGGTETQYF

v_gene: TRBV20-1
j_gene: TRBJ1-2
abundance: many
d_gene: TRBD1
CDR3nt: TGCAGTGCGCCGACAGGGACAGATGGCTACACCTTC
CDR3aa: CSAPTGTDGYTF

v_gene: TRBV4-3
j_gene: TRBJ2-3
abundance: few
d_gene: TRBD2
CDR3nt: TGCGCCAGCAGCCAAGAAGCGGGGGGAGATACGCAGTATTTT
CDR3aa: CASSQEAGGDTQYF

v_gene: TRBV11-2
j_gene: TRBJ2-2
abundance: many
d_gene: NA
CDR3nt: TGTGCCAGCAGCGCCCACACCTCGGGAACTTCCACCGGGGAGCTGTTTTTT
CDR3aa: CASSAHTSGTSTGELFF

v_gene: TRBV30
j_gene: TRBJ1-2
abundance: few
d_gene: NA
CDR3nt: TGTGCCTGGAGTAACCCCCTCCATGGCTACACCTTC
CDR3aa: CAWSNPLHGYTF

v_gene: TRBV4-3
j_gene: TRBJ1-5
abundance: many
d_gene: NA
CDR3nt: TGCGCCAGCAGCCAAGGAGTATCGAGCAATCAGCCCCAGCATTTT
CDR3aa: CASSQGVSSNQPQHF

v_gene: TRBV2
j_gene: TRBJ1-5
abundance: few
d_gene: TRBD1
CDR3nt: TGTGCCAGCAGGCGAGACAGGGATGATCAGCCCCAGCATTTT
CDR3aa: CASRRDRDDQPQHF

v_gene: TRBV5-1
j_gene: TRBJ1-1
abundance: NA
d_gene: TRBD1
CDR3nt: TGCGCCAGCAGCGAACAGGGGATGGTCACTGAAGCTTTCTTT
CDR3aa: CASSEQGMVTEAFF

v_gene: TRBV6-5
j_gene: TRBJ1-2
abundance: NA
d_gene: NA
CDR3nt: TGTGCCAGCAGTTGGGGGGGCTATGGCTACACCTTC
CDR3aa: CASSWGGYGYTF

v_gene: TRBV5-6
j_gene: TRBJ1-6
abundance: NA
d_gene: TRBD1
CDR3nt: TGTGCCAGCAGCTTGGGGGGACAGGCACCCCTCCACTTT
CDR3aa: CASSLGGQAPLHF

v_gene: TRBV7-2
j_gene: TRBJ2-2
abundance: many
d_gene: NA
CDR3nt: TGTGCCAGCAGCCCGGGCGGATCCGGGGAGCTGTTTTTT
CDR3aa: CASSPGGSGELFF

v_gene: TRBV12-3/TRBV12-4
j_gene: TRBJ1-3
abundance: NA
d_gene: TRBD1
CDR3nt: TGTGCCAGCAGTTTTGGAGGGGGCGCGCTCGGAAACACCATATATTTT
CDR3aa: CASSFGGGALGNTIYF

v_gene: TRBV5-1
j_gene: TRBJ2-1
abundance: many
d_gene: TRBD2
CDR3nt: TGCGCCAGCAGCTTCGGGACTAGCGGGGGGCAATACAATGAGCAGTTCTTC
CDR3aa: CASSFGTSGGQYNEQFF

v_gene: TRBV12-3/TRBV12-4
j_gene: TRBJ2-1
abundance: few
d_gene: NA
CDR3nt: TGTGCCAGCAGTTCAGGGGTCGATGAGCAGTTCTTC
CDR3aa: CASSSGVDEQFF

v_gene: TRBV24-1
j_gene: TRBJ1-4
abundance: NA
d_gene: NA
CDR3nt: TGTGCCACCAGTGAAGGGGCAGCCCCTAATGAAAAACTGTTTTTT
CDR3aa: CATSEGAAPNEKLFF

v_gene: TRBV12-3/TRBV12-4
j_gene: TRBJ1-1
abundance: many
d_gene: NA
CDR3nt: TGTGCCAGCCGTTGGTCAGGGGATGGTGAAGCTTTCTTT
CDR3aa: CASRWSGDGEAFF

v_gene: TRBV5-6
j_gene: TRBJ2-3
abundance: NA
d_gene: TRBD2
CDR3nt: TGTGCCAGCAGCTTTGGGTTCCGACTAGCGTTCACAGATAGGCAGTTTTTT
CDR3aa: CASSFGFRLAFTDRQFF

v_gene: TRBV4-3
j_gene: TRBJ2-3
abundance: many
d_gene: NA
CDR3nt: TGCGCCAGCAGCCAAGATCGGGGCAAGGGAGATACGCAGTATTTT
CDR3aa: CASSQDRGKGDTQYF

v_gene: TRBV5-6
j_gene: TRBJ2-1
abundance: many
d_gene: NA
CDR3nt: TGTGCCAGCATAGTGTTTGGCAACGGAGCCTTCGACAATGAGCAGTTCTTC
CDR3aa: CASIVFGNGAFDNEQFF

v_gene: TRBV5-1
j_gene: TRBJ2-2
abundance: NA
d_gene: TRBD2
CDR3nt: TGCGCCAGCAGCGCCACTAGCGGGGGCTTGGGCACCGGGGAGCTGTTTTTT
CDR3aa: CASSATSGGLGTGELFF

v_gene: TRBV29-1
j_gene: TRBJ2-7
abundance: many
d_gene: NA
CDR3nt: TGCAGCGTTGGCGGGTCCAGGGGAAGATCCTACGAGCAGTACTTC
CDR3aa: CSVGGSRGRSYEQYF

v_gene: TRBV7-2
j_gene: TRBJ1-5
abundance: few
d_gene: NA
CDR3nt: TGTGCCAGCAGCTCTGATGGACGAGATCAGCCCCAGCATTTT
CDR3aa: CASSSDGRDQPQHF

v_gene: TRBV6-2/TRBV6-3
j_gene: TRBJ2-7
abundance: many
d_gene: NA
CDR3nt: TGTGCCAGCAGTTATTTAGGACCCTATGAATCGTGGGACGAGCAGTACTTC
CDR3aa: CASSYLGPYESWDEQYF

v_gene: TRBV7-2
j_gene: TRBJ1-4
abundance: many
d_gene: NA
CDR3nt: TGTGCCAGCAGGCAGGGGACTAATGAAAAACTGTTTTTT
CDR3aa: CASRQGTNEKLFF

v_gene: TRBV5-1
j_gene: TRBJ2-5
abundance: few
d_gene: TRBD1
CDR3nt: TGCGCCAGCAGCTTGGGTCCGGGGACAGGGGAGACCCAGTACTTC
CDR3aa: CASSLGPGTGETQYF

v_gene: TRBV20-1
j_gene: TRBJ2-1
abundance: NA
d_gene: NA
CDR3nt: TGCAGTGCTAGAGAATGGGCGGCGAATGAGCAGTTCTTC
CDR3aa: CSAREWAANEQFF

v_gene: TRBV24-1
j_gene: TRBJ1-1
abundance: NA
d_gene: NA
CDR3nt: TGTGCCACCAGTGACCCGAAGGCAGGGAACACTGAAGCTTTCTTT
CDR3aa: CATSDPKAGNTEAFF

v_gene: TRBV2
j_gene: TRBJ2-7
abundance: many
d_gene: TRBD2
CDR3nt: TGTGCCAGCAGTGAAGACCATAGCGGGGGGAAGTACTTC
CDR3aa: CASSEDHSGGKYF

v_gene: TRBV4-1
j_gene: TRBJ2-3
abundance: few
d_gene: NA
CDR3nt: TGCGCCAGCAGTAAACAAATGACGGGACTTGACACAGATACGCAGTATTTT
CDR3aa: CASSKQMTGLDTDTQYF

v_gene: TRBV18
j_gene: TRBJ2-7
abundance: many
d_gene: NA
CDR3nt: TGTGCCAGCTCACCAAGCCGGGGGGCCGACTACGAGCAGTACTTC
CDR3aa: CASSPSRGADYEQYF

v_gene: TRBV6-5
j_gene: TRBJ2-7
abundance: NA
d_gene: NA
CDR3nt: TGTGCCAGCAGTTCATACAGGGATGAGGAGCAGTACTTC
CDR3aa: CASSSYRDEEQYF

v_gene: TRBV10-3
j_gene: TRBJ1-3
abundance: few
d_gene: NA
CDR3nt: TGTGCCGCCCTCCGTGATGGAAACACCATATATTTT
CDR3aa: CAALRDGNTIYF